Below, one TCR beta chain is given with its context. Its target is unknown. While the first cohort had 700 or so subjects, the donors belonged to the separate validation cohort of 120 subjects. This sample was included in a study of cytomegalovirus exposure and HLA in healthy donors. Study-level findings and limits: Cytomegalovirus status was reportedly diagnosed by the classifier with high specificity and sensitivity. Listed as cytomegalovirus-associated were 150 to 200 TCR beta chains. In vitro assays verified that a few CMV-associated chains recognized CMV antigens specifically.

Generated by immunoSEQ multiplex PCR, the TCRdb table keeps only in-frame clones and is missing some. The repertoire holds over 250,000 clones, with 65% to 90% as singletons. The sequencing sample was made of PBMCs. This receptor was identified in a woman younger than 30 in good health and CMV-seronegative.

DNA of the CDR3: TGTGCCAGCAGCTTGACAGGGGACACCGGGGAGCTGTTTTTT. Protein: CASSLTGDTGELFF. The genes are TRBV5-4 and TRBJ2-2; TRBD1 aligns across 7 bases. Unmatched junction bases numbered 0, after V lost 1 base and J lost 3 bases. The CDR3 totals 14 residues. CDR1 and CDR2 from the germline V gene are SGHNT and YYREEE (reference sequence).